One sample yielded the 32 T cell receptor beta chains listed below, sequenced in a study of regulatory T cells in long-lasting Graves disease. Building of the TCR beta libraries involved iRepertoire HTBI primers and Arm-PCR of CDR3 regions. TCRdb called the multiplex PCR reads again in MiXCR, with one record for every CDR3 protein. The data contain about 300,000 distinct CDR3 sequences, more than 15% of them singletons. As for time point: newly diagnosed GD, antithyroid drugs for less than 3 months. Isolated PBMC RNA provided the starting material for the TCR library. The sample was peripheral blood mononuclear cells (PBMCs), taken at new diagnosis, from a patient treated with antithyroid drugs. Every receptor here comes from a female donor with Graves disease.

The V and J genes are TRBV12-3 or TRBV12-4 and TRBJ2-1; D ambiguous. Trimming pared 5 bases from V and 0 bases from J, leaving 20 bases between. The CDR3 has 18 amino acids. The CDR3 spells CASSRQRSVVSSYNEQFF. CDR3 bases: TGTGCCAGCAGTCGCCAACGTTCTGTGGTCAGCTCCTACAATGAGCAGTTCTTC.

Remarks on this clonotype: A single base separates this from a much larger clone, so it may be a read error. This rearrangement joins TRBV27 to TRBJ2-1; TRBD1 is a possible D gene (6 bases). This CDR3 spans 13 amino acids. CDR1 and CDR2 from the germline V gene are MNHEY and SMNVEV (reference sequence). The ends were cut back, 6 bases at V and 10 bases at J, with 16 bases in the middle. The CDR3 region is CASRQGLTYEQFF. The CDR3 DNA reads TGTGCCAGCAGGCAGGGGTTAACCTACGAGCAGTTCTTC.

This clonotype was seen at least ten times. For the CDR3, the DNA is TGTGCCAGCAGTTTGAGTGCCCTACTATCAGATACGCAGTATTTT. This encodes CASSLSALLSDTQYF. V gene TRBV27 combines with J gene TRBJ2-3; D gene uncertain. From germline, CDR1 is MNHEY and CDR2 SMNVEV (reference sequence). V lost 3 bases to trimming and J lost 4 bases, with 14 bases between them. The CDR3 is 15 residues long.

This rearrangement joins TRBV29-1 to TRBJ2-1; 13 bases map to TRBD2. CDR1 SQVTM and CDR2 ANQGSEA come from the germline V gene. The CDR3 totals 15 residues. J lost 6 bases, V lost 6 bases, and 8 bases had no gene match. This CDR3 reads CSVSTSGRAINEQFF. In nucleotides, the CDR3 is TGCAGCGTCTCCACTAGCGGGAGGGCCATCAATGAGCAGTTCTTC.

The chain is built from TRBV6-1 and TRBJ1-6, with 8 bases identical to TRBD1. The CDR3 loop spans 15 amino acids. V lost 7 bases, J lost 5 bases, and 7 bases stayed unmatched. Germline V gene sequence: CDR1 MNHNS, CDR2 SASEGT. The CDR3 bases are TGTGCCAGCAACGAAGACAGGGGAAATAATTCACCCCTCCACTTT. Its protein product is CASNEDRGNNSPLHF.

The table lists this clonotype with a few counts. The chain couples TRBV28 to TRBJ2-7; possible D gene TRBD2, 6 bases. Trimming stripped 5 bases from V and 3 bases from J, with 17 bases between. The V gene's germline CDR1 is MDHEN and CDR2 SYDVKM. The CDR3 runs 15 residues. The CDR3 loop is CASSPFTWGGYEQYF. CDR3 in DNA: TGTGCCAGCAGTCCCTTCACGTGGGGAGGCTACGAGCAGTACTTC.

Concerning this clonotype itself: The junction does not match germline at one end; this may be a read error. The chain joins TRBV6-2 or TRBV6-3 to TRBJ2-7; 7 nucleotides agree with TRBD2. The CDR3 loop spans 15 amino acids. Per germline, CDR1 MNHEY and CDR2 SVGEGT. CDR3 residues: CASSYEGGSDYGQYF. For the CDR3, the DNA is TGTGCCAGCAGTTACGAAGGCGGGAGCGACTACGGGCAGTACTTC.

The table lists this clonotype with many counts. The genes are TRBV12-3 or TRBV12-4 and TRBJ1-5; D uncertain. The CDR3 runs 14 residues. V was pared by 3 bases and J by 6 bases, with 12 bases between. The CDR3 loop reads CASSLNSRVQPQHF. The CDR3 DNA reads as TGTGCCAGCAGTTTGAACAGCCGGGTTCAGCCCCAGCATTTT.

In this sample, this clonotype turned up many times. The J gene is TRBJ2-5, the V gene TRBV12-3 or TRBV12-4; 10 bases are shared with TRBD1. There are 13 residues in the CDR3. J was trimmed by 7 bases and V by 3 bases; bases with no gene match: 2. The CDR3 DNA reads as TGTGCCAGCAGTTTTCGGGACAGGGGGACCCAGTACTTC. Translation: CASSFRDRGTQYF.

Ten or more counts support this clonotype. The chain links TRBV20-1 to TRBJ2-3; D is undetermined. From germline, CDR1 is DFQATT and CDR2 SNEGSKA (reference sequence). The CDR3 sequence is 13 residues long. V was clipped by 4 bases and J by 0 bases, with 8 bases between them. The CDR3 coding sequence is TGCAGTGCTATTAGGCCTAGCACAGATACGCAGTATTTT. This sequence encodes CSAIRPSTDTQYF.

The chain is built from TRBV4-1 and TRBJ2-5, with D unclear. This CDR3 has 12 residues. Germline-derived CDR1 and CDR2 are MGHRA and YSYEKL. V was cut by 3 bases and J by 2 bases, with 4 bases left in between. The CDR3 loop is CASSQIQETQYF. The CDR3 nucleotides are TGCGCCAGCAGCCAGATTCAAGAGACCCAGTACTTC.

The sample holds many counts of this clonotype. The rearrangement joins TRBV13 to TRBJ1-1; D is uncertain. The CDR3 runs 14 residues. Between the trimmed V and J ends, which lost 2 bases and 5 bases, there was a span of 12 bases. Looked up from germline, CDR1 is PRHDT and CDR2 is FYEKMQ (reference sequence). CDR3 nucleotide sequence: TGTGCCAGCAGCTTAACCCGGAGCAGTACTGAAGCTTTCTTT. Protein: CASSLTRSSTEAFF.

V usage is TRBV28 and J usage is TRBJ2-5; D is uncertain. The CDR3 loop spans 14 amino acids. Germline V gene lookup returns CDR1 MDHEN and CDR2 SYDVKM. V lost 6 bases and J 3 bases, leaving 14 bases between the germline ends. Here the CDR3 reads CASSSETVEETQYF. CDR3 bases: TGTGCCAGCAGCTCAGAGACGGTGGAAGAGACCCAGTACTTC.

The chain joins TRBV13 to TRBJ2-2, with D unresolved. V was clipped by 5 bases and J by 2 bases, with 18 bases between them. Per the germline V gene, CDR1 is PRHDT and CDR2 is FYEKMQ (reference sequence). The CDR3 is 17 amino acids. This CDR3 is CASSVTSRRSNTGELFF. The CDR3 DNA reads as TGTGCCAGCAGCGTAACGTCTAGGCGGAGTAACACCGGGGAGCTGTTTTTT.

This clonotype was detected ten times or more. The chain joins TRBV29-1 to TRBJ1-2; 8 positions agree with TRBD1. Looked up from germline, CDR1 is SQVTM and CDR2 is ANQGSEA. The CDR3 loop spans 13 amino acids. V lost 5 bases to trimming and J lost 8 bases; unmatched junction nucleotides: 10. The CDR3 DNA sequence: TGCAGCGTTATATTCCTAAACAGGGGGGGCTACACCTTC. This codes for CSVIFLNRGGYTF.

Ten or more counts support this clonotype. This chain joins TRBV28 and TRBJ1-2, with D hard to call. Germline CDR1 MDHEN, CDR2 SYDVKM. This CDR3 region has 12 residues. Trimming cost V 8 bases and J 4 bases, with 11 bases left between them. CDR3 region: CASDSTIYGYTF. For the CDR3, the DNA is TGTGCCAGCGATAGCACGATCTATGGCTACACCTTC.

This clonotype was detected ten times or more. The gene calls are TRBV25-1 and TRBJ2-7, with D maybe TRBD1 (7 bases). There are 18 residues in the CDR3. The V end was cut by 4 bases, the J end by 1 base, with 23 bases between. Germline loops: CDR1 MGHDK, CDR2 SYGVNS. Written as DNA, the CDR3 is TGTGCCAGCAGTGGTACCCAGGGGGGTAGTACCCTGTCCTACGAGCAGTACTTC. Its protein product is CASSGTQGGSTLSYEQYF.

At least ten counts were recorded for this clonotype. The chain has TRBV19 and TRBJ2-1; D unresolved. The V and J ends lost 9 bases and 8 bases respectively, with 11 bases between them. The germline V gene has CDR1 LNHDA and CDR2 SQIVND (reference sequence). The CDR3 covers 11 residues. Here the CDR3 reads CASLGLDEQFF. CDR3 bases: TGTGCCAGCCTGGGCTTGGATGAGCAGTTCTTC.

This clonotype came up many times. The CDR3 DNA reads TGTGCCACCAGCAGGACTAGTGACTACAATGAGCAGTTCTTC. Translated: CATSRTSDYNEQFF. The J gene is TRBJ2-1, the V gene TRBV15; the D gene is possibly TRBD2 (6 bases). The CDR3 length is 14 residues. With 3 bases removed from V and 3 bases from J, the gap between germline ends came to 9 bases. Per germline, CDR1 LNHNV and CDR2 YYDKDF (reference sequence).

The genes are TRBV3-1 and TRBJ1-4; tentatively, D is TRBD1 (5 bases). Germline lookup yields CDR1 LGHDT and CDR2 YNNKEL (reference sequence). V lost 1 base, J lost 12 bases, and 15 bases lay in between. The CDR3 is 14 residues long. CDR3 in amino acids: CASSQVGVNGELFF. DNA of the CDR3: TGTGCCAGCAGCCAAGTAGGGGTTAATGGAGAACTGTTTTTT.

In its sample, this clonotype was seen many times. This chain joins TRBV6-1 and TRBJ1-5, with a tentative D call TRBD1 (6 bases). The CDR3 is 13 amino acids. Germline CDR1 and CDR2: MNHNS and SASEGT. The germline V and J ends were trimmed by 6 bases and 5 bases, with 11 bases remaining between them. The CDR3: CASRWAGDQPQHF. The CDR3 DNA is TGTGCCAGCAGATGGGCAGGGGATCAGCCCCAGCATTTT.

This chain joins TRBV14 and TRBJ2-1; 11 bases map to TRBD2. The CDR3 spans 17 residues. After removal of 4 bases from V and 4 bases from J, the junction contained 9 bases not matched to a gene. CDR1 SGHDN and CDR2 FVKESK come from the germline V gene. CDR3 protein: CASSPSIGTSGYNEQFF. For the CDR3, the DNA is TGTGCCAGCAGCCCTTCCATCGGGACTAGCGGTTACAATGAGCAGTTCTTC.

This clonotype was found many times. CDR3 protein: CASSQSGRRIEQYF. CDR3 DNA sequence: TGTGCCAGCAGTCAAAGCGGGAGGAGGATCGAGCAGTACTTC. V usage is TRBV27 and J usage is TRBJ2-7, with TRBD2 identical over 9 bases. Unmatched junction bases numbered 8, after V lost 5 bases and J lost 6 bases. The CDR3 is 14 amino acids. Germline values: CDR1 MNHEY, CDR2 SMNVEV (reference sequence).

V usage is TRBV10-3 and J usage is TRBJ2-7; D is ambiguous. Trimming removed 4 bases from V and 0 bases from J, with 7 bases in between. CDR1 ENHRY and CDR2 SYGVKD come from the germline V gene. The CDR3 spans 13 residues. The CDR3 region has the DNA TGTGCCATCAGTGCAGTAGGCTCCTACGAGCAGTACTTC. Its protein product is CAISAVGSYEQYF.

This clonotype has a count of ten or more. The V and J genes are TRBV6-5 and TRBJ2-2; 11 bases line up with TRBD2. Germline V gene lookup returns CDR1 MNHEY and CDR2 SVGAGI. The CDR3 has 17 amino acids. V shed 3 bases and J 7 bases; nucleotides not matched to a gene: 10. CDR3: CASSYPKTSGTSGELFF. DNA for the CDR3: TGTGCCAGCAGTTATCCCAAGACTAGCGGGACCAGCGGGGAGCTGTTTTTT.

At least ten counts were recorded for this clonotype. The chain recombines TRBV6-2 or TRBV6-3 with TRBJ2-7; D is ambiguous. Trimming took 2 bases from V and 0 from J, leaving 14 bases between them. The CDR3 contains 16 residues. The germline gives CDR1 MNHEY, CDR2 SVGEGT. CDR3 in amino acids: CASSYKPAHPSYEQYF. The DNA of the CDR3 is TGTGCCAGCAGTTACAAGCCCGCTCACCCCTCCTACGAGCAGTACTTC.

This clonotype was detected many times. V is TRBV19 and J is TRBJ2-7, with D possibly called TRBD1 or TRBD2 (5 bases each). V was trimmed by 3 bases and J by 3 bases, leaving 18 bases between them. This CDR3 is built from 16 residues. The V gene's germline CDR1 is LNHDA and CDR2 SQIVND (reference sequence). The CDR3 sequence is CASSMDPAGTFYEQYF. DNA for the CDR3: TGTGCCAGTAGTATGGACCCAGCCGGGACCTTCTACGAGCAGTACTTC.

This clonotype was recorded many times. The genes are TRBV10-3 and TRBJ2-7; D ambiguous. CDR1 is ENHRY, CDR2 SYGVKD, per germline. The length of the CDR3 is 15 residues. V lost 0 bases, J lost 0 bases, and 9 bases lay in between. The CDR3: CAISESGPSSYEQYF. CDR3 coding DNA: TGTGCCATCAGTGAGTCAGGCCCGAGCTCCTACGAGCAGTACTTC.

This clonotype was recorded at least ten times. The V and J genes are TRBV7-9 and TRBJ2-1; 9 bases line up with TRBD2. The CDR3 is 15 amino acids. V lost 3 bases, J lost 7 bases, and 7 bases stayed unmatched. Germline values: CDR1 SEHNR, CDR2 FQNEAQ (reference sequence). The CDR3, as DNA: TGTGCCAGCAGCTTTGCGGGAGGGCTCTTTAATGAGCAGTTCTTC. Translating gives CASSFAGGLFNEQFF.

On this clonotype itself: One base away lies a much larger clone, so this may be a sequencing read error. This chain uses TRBV20-1 with TRBJ1-1; a weak D match, TRBD1 (6 bases). CDR1 is DFQATT and CDR2 is SNEGSKA in the germline V gene (reference sequence). The CDR3 spans 16 residues. In DNA form, the CDR3 reads TGCAATGCTAGAGATATAGGGGCAGGGGATGGCACTGAAGCTTTCTTT. Translating gives CNARDIGAGDGTEAFF.

This clonotype came up a few times. This chain links TRBV3-1 with TRBJ2-5, with D hard to call. CDR1 and CDR2 (germline): LGHDT, YNNKEL (reference sequence). The CDR3 consists of 16 residues. V lost 4 bases, J lost 3 bases, and 18 bases lay in between. The CDR3 bases are TGTGCCAGCAGCCTCAGGCACATAAGCGTAGAAGAGACCCAGTACTTC. Translating gives CASSLRHISVEETQYF.

This clonotype occurred many times. The V gene is TRBV4-1, the J gene TRBJ2-5; 10 bases agree with TRBD2. V lost 0 bases to trimming and J lost 4 bases; unmatched junction nucleotides: 5. This CDR3 has 16 residues. Germline V gives CDR1 MGHRA, CDR2 YSYEKL. CDR3 bases: TGCGCCAGCAGCCAAGATCCACTAGCGGGAACAGAGACCCAGTACTTC. Its translation is CASSQDPLAGTETQYF.